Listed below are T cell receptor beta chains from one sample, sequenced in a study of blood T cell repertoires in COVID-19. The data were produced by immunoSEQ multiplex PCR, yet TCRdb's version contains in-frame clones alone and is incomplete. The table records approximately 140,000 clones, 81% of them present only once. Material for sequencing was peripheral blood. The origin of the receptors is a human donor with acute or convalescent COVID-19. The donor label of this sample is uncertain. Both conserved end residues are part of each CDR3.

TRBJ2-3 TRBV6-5 CASRHSTDTQYF
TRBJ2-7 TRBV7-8 CASFGDRGYHEQYF
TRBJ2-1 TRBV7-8 CASSLAAGIYNEQFF
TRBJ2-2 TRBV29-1 CSVTNTGELFF
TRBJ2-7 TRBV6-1 CASGPSYEQYF
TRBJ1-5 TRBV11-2 CASSLTVNQPQHF
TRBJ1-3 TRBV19 CASSWEESEAGNTIYF
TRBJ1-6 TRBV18 CASSPLGGTNNSPLHF
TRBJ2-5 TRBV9 CASSRLLAGGEGETQYF
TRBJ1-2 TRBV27 CASRQMTGYLGYTF
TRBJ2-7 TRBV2 CASSEILWGQSSYEQYF
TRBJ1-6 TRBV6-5 CASSLRQGRPPLHF
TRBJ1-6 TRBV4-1 CASSHTGTGSSYNSPLHF
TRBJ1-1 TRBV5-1 CASSLTVARGFNTEAFF
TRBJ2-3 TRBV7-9 CASSQTGAYTDTQYF
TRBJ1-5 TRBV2 CASSVGQGNQPQHF
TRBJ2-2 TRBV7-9 CASSFRQGAITGELFF
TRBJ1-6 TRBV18 CASSPDSPGYNSPLHF
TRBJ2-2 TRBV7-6 CASSLNRVDTGELFF
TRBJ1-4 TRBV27 CASSLQRASVSEKLFF
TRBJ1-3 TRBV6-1 CASSESQRVTNTIYF